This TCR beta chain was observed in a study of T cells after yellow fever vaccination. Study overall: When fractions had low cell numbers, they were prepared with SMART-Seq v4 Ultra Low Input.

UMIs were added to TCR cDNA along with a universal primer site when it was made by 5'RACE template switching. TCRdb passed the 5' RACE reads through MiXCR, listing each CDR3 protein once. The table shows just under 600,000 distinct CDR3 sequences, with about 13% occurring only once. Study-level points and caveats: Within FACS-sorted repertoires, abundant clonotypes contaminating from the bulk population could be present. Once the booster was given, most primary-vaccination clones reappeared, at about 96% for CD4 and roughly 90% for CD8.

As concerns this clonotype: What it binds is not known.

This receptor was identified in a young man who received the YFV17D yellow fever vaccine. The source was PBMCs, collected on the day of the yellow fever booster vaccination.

CDR3 in amino acids: CASSLYEKNTEAFF. In nucleotides, the CDR3 is TGTGCCAGCAGCCTATACGAGAAGAACACTGAAGCTTTCTTT. The J gene is TRBJ1-1, the V gene TRBV9, with D unresolved. The CDR3 has 14 residues. The ends were cut back, 4 bases at V and 1 base at J, with 11 bases in the middle. Germline CDR1 and CDR2: SGDLS and YYNGEE. The full variable domain, with the rest looked up from reference TRBV9 and TRBJ1-1, is DSGVTQTPKHLITATGQRVTLRCSPRSGDLSVYWYQQSLDQGLQFLIQYYNGEERAKGNILERFSAQQFPDLHSELNLSSLELGDSALYFCASSLYEKNTEAFFGQGTRLTVV.